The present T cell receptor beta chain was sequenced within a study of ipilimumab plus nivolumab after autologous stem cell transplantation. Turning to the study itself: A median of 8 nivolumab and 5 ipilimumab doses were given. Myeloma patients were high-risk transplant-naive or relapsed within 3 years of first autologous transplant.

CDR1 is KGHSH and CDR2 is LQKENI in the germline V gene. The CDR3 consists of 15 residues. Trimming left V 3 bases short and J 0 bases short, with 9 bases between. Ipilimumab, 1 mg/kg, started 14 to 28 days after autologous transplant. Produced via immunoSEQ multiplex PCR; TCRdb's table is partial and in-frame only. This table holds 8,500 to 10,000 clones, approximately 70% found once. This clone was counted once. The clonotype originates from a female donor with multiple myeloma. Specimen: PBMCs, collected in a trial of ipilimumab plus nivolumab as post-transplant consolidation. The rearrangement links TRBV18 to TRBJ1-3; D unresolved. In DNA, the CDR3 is TGTGCCAGCTCACCCAGCCGGGCCTCTGGAAACACCATATATTTT. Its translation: CASSPSRASGNTIYF.